This T cell receptor beta chain was recovered during a study of blood T cell repertoires in COVID-19. Turning to the study itself: Spain, Italy and the United States supplied samples that represented acute and convalescent COVID-19. Sources were T cells, B-cell-depleted T cells, or PBMCs; the material itself was cDNA or gDNA.

Assay: immunoSEQ multiplex PCR; the TCRdb copy retains only in-frame clones and omits some. The sample lists about 250,000 clones; about nine tenths were seen once. This clonotype was sampled from a woman between 25 and 40 years old with active or convalescent COVID-19. Sequenced input: peripheral blood.

CDR3 sequence: CASSYSILADPSYEQYF. The CDR3 DNA is TGTGCCAGCAGTTACTCAATTTTGGCGGATCCTTCCTACGAGCAGTACTTC. The V gene is TRBV6-2 or TRBV6-3, the J gene TRBJ2-7; no clear D. The CDR3 is 17 residues long. Germline lookup yields CDR1 MNHEY and CDR2 SVGEGT. Trimming stripped 0 bases from V and 1 base from J, with 16 bases between.